This TCR beta chain was recovered during a study of early T cells in non-severe SARS-CoV-2 infection. For the study at large: Chains stayed unpaired after sequencing of bulk RNA from unsorted whole blood. Findings and caveats of the study: Missing private and CD4 specificities, VDJdb matching favored anti-spike CD8 responses.

This clonotype was detected many times. The antigen is unknown. cDNA molecules, individually, were tagged with unique molecular identifiers. Using its own MiXCR run on the 5' RACE reads, TCRdb lists one record per CDR3 protein. The sample holds roughly 63,000 distinct CDR3 sequences, under 15% seen once. The source is an adult who was a healthcare worker with PCR-confirmed SARS-CoV-2 infection or an uninfected control (not recorded which). Sequencing input: whole blood.

As DNA, the CDR3 is TGTGCCAGCAGCTGGCCGGGACTCCAACAAGAGACCCAGTACTTC. Translating gives CASSWPGLQQETQYF. The chain couples TRBV7-9 to TRBJ2-5; a possible D gene is TRBD2 (6 bases). This CDR3 contains 15 residues. Germline V gene sequence: CDR1 SEHNR, CDR2 FQNEAQ (reference sequence). Between the trimmed V and J ends, which lost 4 bases and 2 bases, there was a span of 14 bases.